Listed below are T cell receptor beta chains from one sample, sequenced in a study of OX40 agonist ivuxolimab in advanced cancers. Sequencing was performed with immunoSEQ multiplex PCR; in TCRdb, only in-frame clones are kept and a portion is missing. Of about 52,000 clones in the sample, roughly 94% were seen once. The sequences come from CD4+ or CD8+ T cells sorted from blood, collected in a trial of the OX40 agonist ivuxolimab. These receptors were collected from an adult with an advanced solid tumor such as melanoma, head and neck, liver or kidney cancer. CDR3s include the opening cysteine and the closing phenylalanine or tryptophan. Each record gives: J gene, clone size, V gene, D gene, CDR3 protein, CDR3 DNA. D genes are given only for firm matches. Not every row has a clone size; where given, it reads once, few, many or a size class.

j_call: TRBJ2-7
clone_size: NA
v_call: TRBV2
d_call: NA
cdr3_aa: CASSDNSYEQYF
cdr3_nt: TGTGCCAGCAGTGATAACTCCTACGAGCAGTACTTC

j_call: TRBJ1-3
clone_size: NA
v_call: TRBV2
d_call: TRBD1
cdr3_aa: CASNGQGTNTIYF
cdr3_nt: TGTGCCAGCAACGGACAGGGTACAAACACCATATATTTT

j_call: TRBJ2-3
clone_size: NA
v_call: TRBV7-9
d_call: NA
cdr3_aa: CASSFTSGFTDTQYF
cdr3_nt: TGTGCCAGCAGCTTTACGTCAGGTTTCACAGATACGCAGTATTTT

j_call: TRBJ1-2
clone_size: medium-sized
v_call: TRBV19
d_call: NA
cdr3_aa: CASSSPARQDHGYTF
cdr3_nt: TGTGCCAGTAGTTCCCCCGCCAGACAGGACCATGGCTACACCTTC

j_call: TRBJ1-6
clone_size: NA
v_call: TRBV6-1
d_call: NA
cdr3_aa: CASSEYEGWNSPLHF
cdr3_nt: TGTGCCAGCAGTGAATATGAGGGTTGGAATTCACCCCTCCACTTT

j_call: TRBJ1-2
clone_size: NA
v_call: TRBV4-1
d_call: NA
cdr3_aa: CASSQDQGAGGYTF
cdr3_nt: TGCGCCAGCAGCCAAGATCAAGGGGCCGGTGGCTACACCTTC

j_call: TRBJ2-1
clone_size: once
v_call: TRBV7-9
d_call: TRBD2
cdr3_aa: CATTGLAYYEQFF
cdr3_nt: TGTGCCACCACGGGACTAGCGTACTATGAGCAGTTCTTC

j_call: TRBJ2-7
clone_size: NA
v_call: TRBV27
d_call: NA
cdr3_aa: CASQPMSSPYEQYF
cdr3_nt: TGTGCCAGCCAGCCTATGAGTAGCCCCTACGAGCAGTACTTC

j_call: TRBJ2-2
clone_size: NA
v_call: TRBV19
d_call: TRBD2
cdr3_aa: CASSLAATDTGELFF
cdr3_nt: TGTGCCAGTAGTCTAGCGGCTACCGACACCGGGGAGCTGTTTTTT

j_call: TRBJ2-7
clone_size: NA
v_call: TRBV19
d_call: NA
cdr3_aa: CASRDSPTSYEQYF
cdr3_nt: TGTGCCAGTAGGGACAGTCCGACCTCCTACGAGCAGTACTTC

j_call: TRBJ2-7
clone_size: NA
v_call: TRBV6-5
d_call: NA
cdr3_aa: CASSYQTDLSYEQYF
cdr3_nt: TGTGCCAGCAGTTACCAAACGGACCTCTCCTACGAGCAGTACTTC

j_call: TRBJ1-5
clone_size: NA
v_call: TRBV19
d_call: NA
cdr3_aa: CASKPVGGGPQHF
cdr3_nt: TGTGCCAGTAAACCCGTCGGTGGGGGGCCCCAGCATTTT

j_call: TRBJ1-2
clone_size: once
v_call: TRBV5-1
d_call: NA
cdr3_aa: CASSSYPLDGDYGYTF
cdr3_nt: TGCGCCAGCAGCTCTTACCCCCTGGACGGAGACTATGGCTACACCTTC

j_call: TRBJ2-7
clone_size: NA
v_call: TRBV27
d_call: TRBD1
cdr3_aa: CASSLGTGGFEQYF
cdr3_nt: TGTGCCAGCAGTTTAGGGACAGGGGGCTTCGAGCAGTACTTC

j_call: TRBJ2-1
clone_size: NA
v_call: TRBV19
d_call: NA
cdr3_aa: CASSSGSYNEQFF
cdr3_nt: TGTGCCAGTAGCAGCGGCTCCTACAATGAGCAGTTCTTC

j_call: TRBJ2-7
clone_size: few
v_call: TRBV5-5
d_call: TRBD2
cdr3_aa: CASSQLAGFDEQYF
cdr3_nt: TGTGCCAGCAGCCAACTAGCGGGATTTGACGAGCAGTACTTC

j_call: TRBJ2-7
clone_size: NA
v_call: TRBV30
d_call: TRBD1
cdr3_aa: CASKTGLEQYF
cdr3_nt: TGTGCCTCGAAGACAGGGCTCGAGCAGTACTTC

j_call: TRBJ2-7
clone_size: NA
v_call: TRBV4-1
d_call: NA
cdr3_aa: CASSQRTGEQYF
cdr3_nt: TGCGCCAGCAGCCAGCGAACGGGCGAGCAGTACTTC

j_call: TRBJ2-3
clone_size: NA
v_call: TRBV4-1
d_call: TRBD2
cdr3_aa: CASSVVAGGTDTQYF
cdr3_nt: TGCGCCAGCAGCGTGGTAGCGGGAGGAACAGATACGCAGTATTTT

j_call: TRBJ2-7
clone_size: NA
v_call: TRBV4-2
d_call: TRBD2
cdr3_aa: CASSQFGTSGPPEQYF
cdr3_nt: TGTGCCAGCAGCCAGTTTGGGACTAGCGGGCCACCCGAGCAGTACTTC

j_call: TRBJ2-7
clone_size: NA
v_call: TRBV7-2
d_call: NA
cdr3_aa: CASSLTSGVMREQYF
cdr3_nt: TGTGCCAGCAGCTTAACGTCTGGGGTGATGAGGGAGCAGTACTTC

j_call: TRBJ1-1
clone_size: NA
v_call: TRBV19
d_call: NA
cdr3_aa: CASSITGGIEAFF
cdr3_nt: TGTGCCAGTAGTATCACAGGTGGGATTGAAGCTTTCTTT

j_call: TRBJ2-3
clone_size: NA
v_call: TRBV28
d_call: NA
cdr3_aa: CASSFIGSSEKDTQYF
cdr3_nt: TGTGCCAGCAGTTTTATAGGTTCCTCGGAGAAAGATACGCAGTATTTT

j_call: TRBJ2-6
clone_size: NA
v_call: TRBV12-2
d_call: NA
cdr3_aa: CASRFLASGANVLTF
cdr3_nt: TGTGCAAGTCGCTTTCTTGCCTCTGGGGCCAACGTCCTGACTTTC

j_call: TRBJ2-5
clone_size: NA
v_call: TRBV19
d_call: NA
cdr3_aa: CASSRSGQETQYF
cdr3_nt: TGTGCCAGTAGTAGGTCAGGGCAAGAGACCCAGTACTTC

j_call: TRBJ1-3
clone_size: NA
v_call: TRBV5-4
d_call: NA
cdr3_aa: CASSLGQTGNTIYF
cdr3_nt: TGTGCCAGCAGCTTGGGACAGACCGGAAACACCATATATTTT

j_call: TRBJ2-1
clone_size: NA
v_call: TRBV6-5
d_call: NA
cdr3_aa: CASSYVPSSYNEQFF
cdr3_nt: TGTGCCAGCAGTTACGTCCCTAGCTCCTACAATGAGCAGTTCTTC

j_call: TRBJ2-1
clone_size: NA
v_call: TRBV6-5
d_call: TRBD2
cdr3_aa: CASSRGSSYNEQFF
cdr3_nt: TGTGCCAGCAGCCGCGGGAGCTCCTACAATGAGCAGTTCTTC

j_call: TRBJ2-1
clone_size: once
v_call: TRBV7-9
d_call: NA
cdr3_aa: CASSLDEQFF
cdr3_nt: TGTGCCAGCAGCTTAGATGAGCAGTTCTTC

j_call: TRBJ2-1
clone_size: few
v_call: TRBV12-5
d_call: NA
cdr3_aa: CASGSELGNEQFF
cdr3_nt: TGTGCTAGTGGCTCCGAGTTGGGCAATGAGCAGTTCTTC

j_call: TRBJ2-3
clone_size: NA
v_call: TRBV13
d_call: NA
cdr3_aa: CASSLVHESTDTQYF
cdr3_nt: TGTGCCAGCAGCTTAGTGCACGAAAGCACAGATACGCAGTATTTT

j_call: TRBJ2-6
clone_size: NA
v_call: TRBV9
d_call: NA
cdr3_aa: CASSRGANVLTF
cdr3_nt: TGTGCCAGCAGTAGAGGGGCCAACGTCCTGACTTTC

j_call: TRBJ2-2
clone_size: once
v_call: TRBV6-4
d_call: NA
cdr3_aa: CASSDQRVQLGTGELFF
cdr3_nt: TGTGCCAGCAGTGACCAGCGTGTACAGTTAGGCACCGGGGAGCTGTTTTTT

j_call: TRBJ2-7
clone_size: NA
v_call: TRBV13
d_call: NA
cdr3_aa: CASSSLPNAYEQYF
cdr3_nt: TGTGCCAGCAGCTCCTTACCAAATGCCTACGAGCAGTACTTC

j_call: TRBJ2-7
clone_size: once
v_call: TRBV5-6
d_call: NA
cdr3_aa: CASSLGDSRSYEQYF
cdr3_nt: TGTGCCAGCAGCTTAGGCGACTCGCGTTCCTACGAGCAGTACTTC

j_call: TRBJ1-5
clone_size: NA
v_call: TRBV18
d_call: NA
cdr3_aa: CASSPPQGEWPQHF
cdr3_nt: TGTGCCAGCTCACCACCGCAGGGTGAATGGCCCCAGCATTTT

j_call: TRBJ2-7
clone_size: NA
v_call: TRBV21-1
d_call: NA
cdr3_aa: CASSSRPTSGSAIRSYEQYF
cdr3_nt: TGTGCCAGCAGCTCGAGGCCGACTAGCGGGAGCGCGATTCGGTCCTACGAGCAGTACTTC

j_call: TRBJ1-4
clone_size: NA
v_call: TRBV5-6
d_call: TRBD1
cdr3_aa: CASSFGTGMEKLFF
cdr3_nt: TGTGCCAGCAGCTTTGGGACAGGGATGGAAAAACTGTTTTTT

j_call: TRBJ1-4
clone_size: NA
v_call: TRBV5-8
d_call: NA
cdr3_aa: CASSWTGRATNEKLFF
cdr3_nt: TGTGCCAGCAGCTGGACGGGACGGGCAACTAATGAAAAACTGTTTTTT

j_call: TRBJ2-6
clone_size: NA
v_call: TRBV11-2
d_call: NA
cdr3_aa: CASSLDSRAGANVLTF
cdr3_nt: TGTGCCAGCAGCTTAGATTCCAGGGCTGGGGCCAACGTCCTGACTTTC

j_call: TRBJ1-4
clone_size: NA
v_call: TRBV15
d_call: NA
cdr3_aa: CATSRLNIRNEKLFF
cdr3_nt: TGTGCCACCAGCAGACTTAATATAAGGAATGAAAAACTGTTTTTT

j_call: TRBJ2-3
clone_size: NA
v_call: TRBV7-9
d_call: TRBD1
cdr3_aa: CASTPPLPRDRDADTQYF
cdr3_nt: TGTGCCAGTACCCCCCCACTTCCCCGGGACAGGGACGCAGATACGCAGTATTTT

j_call: TRBJ1-2
clone_size: NA
v_call: TRBV5-1
d_call: TRBD1
cdr3_aa: CASSTTGGSGYTF
cdr3_nt: TGCGCCAGCAGTACAACAGGGGGCTCTGGCTACACCTTC

j_call: TRBJ2-7
clone_size: NA
v_call: TRBV28
d_call: NA
cdr3_aa: CASSSTSYEQYF
cdr3_nt: TGTGCCAGCAGTTCAACCTCCTACGAGCAGTACTTC

j_call: TRBJ2-7
clone_size: NA
v_call: TRBV28
d_call: NA
cdr3_aa: CASSLPTPGLGSYEQYF
cdr3_nt: TGTGCCAGCAGTTTACCAACACCTGGTCTCGGCTCCTACGAGCAGTACTTC

j_call: TRBJ2-3
clone_size: NA
v_call: TRBV30
d_call: TRBD2
cdr3_aa: CAWSWSLAGGDTQYF
cdr3_nt: TGTGCCTGGAGCTGGTCACTAGCGGGAGGAGACACGCAGTATTTT

j_call: TRBJ1-1
clone_size: NA
v_call: TRBV7-9
d_call: TRBD1
cdr3_aa: CASSLVGTGGTEAFF
cdr3_nt: TGTGCCAGCAGCTTAGTTGGGACAGGGGGGACTGAAGCTTTCTTT

j_call: TRBJ1-4
clone_size: NA
v_call: TRBV28
d_call: NA
cdr3_aa: CASSLGTGNEKLFF
cdr3_nt: TGTGCCAGCAGCCTTGGGACTGGGAATGAAAAACTGTTTTTT

j_call: TRBJ2-1
clone_size: NA
v_call: TRBV21-1
d_call: NA
cdr3_aa: CASSKARGASWFF
cdr3_nt: TGTGCCAGCAGCAAGGCCAGGGGGGCAAGTTGGTTCTTC

j_call: TRBJ1-1
clone_size: NA
v_call: TRBV10-2
d_call: NA
cdr3_aa: CASRRNSGGVEAFF
cdr3_nt: TGCGCCAGCAGACGGAACAGCGGAGGGGTTGAAGCTTTCTTT

j_call: TRBJ2-7
clone_size: NA
v_call: TRBV28
d_call: TRBD1
cdr3_aa: CASSPRTGGEEQYF
cdr3_nt: TGTGCCAGCAGTCCCCGGACAGGGGGAGAAGAGCAGTACTTC

j_call: TRBJ2-3
clone_size: NA
v_call: TRBV5-1
d_call: TRBD2
cdr3_aa: CASSTSLAGDSTDTQYF
cdr3_nt: TGCGCCAGCAGCACCTCCCTAGCGGGCGACTCCACAGATACGCAGTATTTT

j_call: TRBJ2-7
clone_size: NA
v_call: TRBV29-1
d_call: TRBD1
cdr3_aa: CSVLLGTDNPHEQYF
cdr3_nt: TGCAGCGTCCTCCTTGGGACAGATAACCCCCACGAGCAGTACTTC